Presented here are 7 T cell receptor beta chains from one specimen sequenced in a study of identical twins. TCRdb re-called the 5' RACE reads with MiXCR, one entry per CDR3 protein. The table has fewer than 500,000 distinct CDR3 sequences, approximately 15% seen once. This sample was shared with a second study, whose subject was yellow fever vaccine responses in identical twins.

Sequenced material: CD4+ T cells sorted from blood. These receptor sequences come from a woman between 18 and 29 years old in good health.

In its sample, this clonotype was seen many times. The chain is built from TRBV11-2 and TRBJ2-1; D is unresolved. The CDR3 contains 12 residues. The V gene's germline CDR1 is SGHAT and CDR2 FQNNGV. V lost 1 base, J lost 10 bases, and 8 bases lay in between. CDR3 nucleotide sequence: TGTGCCAGCAGCTTAGTGTTGCGGGAGCAGTTCTTC. Amino acids: CASSLVLREQFF.

The chain is built from TRBV6-1 and TRBJ2-1; 9 bases fit TRBD2. Losses at the gene ends were 6 bases for V and 7 bases for J; bases not matched to a gene: 13. Germline CDR1 and CDR2: MNHNS and SASEGT. This CDR3 is built from 16 residues. CDR3 amino acids: CASRTGAAGGRNEQFF. DNA for the CDR3: TGTGCCAGCAGGACGGGGGCGGCGGGGGGGCGTAATGAGCAGTTCTTC.

This sequence joins TRBV12-3 or TRBV12-4 and TRBJ2-4; 14 bases line up with TRBD2. The CDR3 sequence is 18 residues long. V dropped 5 bases and J dropped 3; count of bases not matched to a gene: 9. The CDR3 bases are TGTGCCAGCAGTCCACAGGGACTAGCGGGAGAAGGCAAAAACATTCAGTACTTC. This translates into CASSPQGLAGEGKNIQYF.

This clonotype was seen at least ten times. This chain joins TRBV12-3 or TRBV12-4 and TRBJ2-3; no clear D. CDR3 length: 15 residues. The V end lost 1 base, the J end lost 2 bases, and 10 bases lay between the germline ends. Here the CDR3 reads CASSLGLTVTDTQYF. CDR3 coding DNA: TGTGCCAGCAGTTTAGGTCTCACCGTCACAGATACGCAGTATTTT.

This chain connects TRBV13 to TRBJ2-7; weak D call: TRBD2 (6 bases). The CDR3 has 17 residues. From germline, CDR1 is PRHDT and CDR2 FYEKMQ (reference sequence). V lost 4 bases to trimming and J lost 11 bases, with 30 bases between them. For the CDR3, the DNA is TGTGCCAGCAGCTCCACCCCAAAGACTAGTCTTAGTTCTCGGGAGTACTTC. Translated: CASSSTPKTSLSSREYF. Variable domain in full (rest from reference TRBV13 and TRBJ2-7): AAGVIQSPRHLIKEKRETATLKCYPIPRHDTVYWYQQGPGQDPQFLISFYEKMQSDKGSIPDRFSAQQFSDYHSELNMSSLELGDSALYFCASSSTPKTSLSSREYFGPGTRLTVT.

This clonotype appeared many times. The rearrangement links TRBV20-1 to TRBJ2-1; no clear D gene. Germline V CDR1 and CDR2: DFQATT, SNEGSKA (reference sequence). This CDR3 spans 10 amino acids. With 4 bases removed from V and 5 bases from J, the gap between germline ends came to 3 bases. The CDR3 reads CSAIDNEQFF. The CDR3 DNA sequence: TGCAGTGCTATAGACAATGAGCAGTTCTTC.

This clonotype was counted between two and nine times. This chain joins TRBV29-1 and TRBJ2-3; D gene ambiguous. V lost 4 bases and J 3 bases, leaving 23 bases between the germline ends. The CDR3 runs 17 residues. Germline V gene data show CDR1 as SQVTM and CDR2 as ANQGSEA. The chain's CDR3 is CSVAPQKPPFPTDTQYF. The CDR3 DNA reads as TGCAGCGTTGCGCCACAGAAACCCCCGTTTCCGACAGATACGCAGTATTTT.